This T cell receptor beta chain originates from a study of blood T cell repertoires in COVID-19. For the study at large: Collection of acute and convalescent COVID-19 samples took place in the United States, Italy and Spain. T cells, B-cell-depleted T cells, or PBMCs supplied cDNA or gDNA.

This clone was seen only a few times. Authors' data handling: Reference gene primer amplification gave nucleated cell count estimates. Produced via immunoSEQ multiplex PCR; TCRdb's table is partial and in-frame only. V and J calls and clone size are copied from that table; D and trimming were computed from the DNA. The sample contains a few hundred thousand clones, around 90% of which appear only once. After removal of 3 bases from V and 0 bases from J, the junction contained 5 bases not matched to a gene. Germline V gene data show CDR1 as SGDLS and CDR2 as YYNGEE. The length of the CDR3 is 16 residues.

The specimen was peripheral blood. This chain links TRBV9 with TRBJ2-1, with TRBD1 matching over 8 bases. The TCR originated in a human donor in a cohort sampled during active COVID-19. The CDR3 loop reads CASSETGAGSYNEQFF. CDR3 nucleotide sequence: TGTGCCAGCAGCGAGACAGGGGCTGGCTCCTACAATGAGCAGTTCTTC.